These 2 T cell receptor beta chains originate from one sample sequenced in a study of T cells in Graves' hyperthyroidism and ophthalmopathy. RNA transcripts provided the source from which TCR beta CDR3 regions were amplified. With the HTBI primer set, the TCR CDR3 went through a first round of RT-PCR. TCRdb independently ran MiXCR on the multiplex PCR reads; one entry per CDR3 protein. The table lists 450,000 to 600,000 distinct CDR3 sequences, about 14% of them singletons. Specimen: blood. These receptors were obtained from a woman between 40 and 55 years old with Graves' hyperthyroidism.

This clonotype was seen many times. The genes are TRBV18 and TRBJ1-2; 9 bases match TRBD1. Germline V gene lookup returns CDR1 KGHSH and CDR2 LQKENI. The V and J ends lost 5 bases and 8 bases, in that order; junction bases with no gene match: 6. This CDR3 is built from 13 residues. The CDR3 sequence: CASSRDRDFGYTF. Here the CDR3 DNA reads TGTGCCAGCTCAAGGGACAGGGACTTCGGCTACACCTTC.

This clonotype turned up a few times. The rearrangement joins TRBV4-1 to TRBJ1-1; perhaps TRBD1 as D (5 bases). The V gene lost 3 bases and the J gene lost 2 bases, with 13 bases spanning the gap. There are 15 residues in the CDR3. The V gene's germline CDR1 is MGHRA and CDR2 YSYEKL. In nucleotides, the CDR3 is TGCGCCAGCAGCCAGTATAACAGGAAAAACACTGAAGCTTTCTTT. This codes for CASSQYNRKNTEAFF.